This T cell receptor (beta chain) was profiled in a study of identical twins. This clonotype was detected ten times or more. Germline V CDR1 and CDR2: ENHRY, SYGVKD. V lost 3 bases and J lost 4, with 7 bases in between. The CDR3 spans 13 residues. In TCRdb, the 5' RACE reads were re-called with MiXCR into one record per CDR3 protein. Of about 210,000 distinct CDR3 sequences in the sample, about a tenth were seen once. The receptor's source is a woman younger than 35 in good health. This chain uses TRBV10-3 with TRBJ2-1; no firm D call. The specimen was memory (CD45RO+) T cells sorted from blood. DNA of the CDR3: TGTGCCATCAGTGAAGGAAGGTACAATGAGCAGTTCTTC. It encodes CAISEGRYNEQFF.